This TCR beta chain was documented in a study of T cells expressing NK-cell markers. Study-wide background: From sorted CD3+CD56+NKG2C+, CD3+CD56+NKG2C- and CD3+CD56-NKG2C+ T cells came the TCR beta repertoires. There were seven HCMV-seropositive donors and one seronegative donor among the eight sequenced.

In germline, CDR1 is ENHRY, CDR2 SYGVKD. The CDR3 sequence is 14 residues long. Beta-chain TCR cDNA was generated via 5'RACE template switching with UMIs. One entry per CDR3 protein, without DNA, is what TCRdb gives after re-calling the 5' RACE reads. The clone table shows about 460,000 distinct CDR3 sequences, with the ten largest holding 1.4%. The sequenced material came from blood T cells: a sorted CD56 or NKG2C T cell subset, CD4+ or CD8+ T cells, or bulk PBMC T cells (not recorded which). The origin of this receptor is a woman aged 50 to 65 in good health. The V and J genes are TRBV10-3 and TRBJ2-1; TCRdb outputs TRBD1, but without DNA this stays unchecked. This CDR3 is CAIRAVPGRDEQFF.